This T cell receptor beta chain appears in the sequencing data of a study of identical twins. One entry per CDR3 protein results from TCRdb running MiXCR on the 5' RACE reads. The sample lists about 190,000 distinct CDR3 sequences, 15% to 20% seen once, with over 35% in the top ten. Trimming took 1 base from V and 4 from J, leaving 10 bases between them. Germline V gene sequence: CDR1 SGHVS, CDR2 FNYEAQ. The CDR3 consists of 14 residues. The same sample was also studied in work on T cells expressing NK-cell markers.

The TCR was taken from a woman younger than 30 in good health. The sample taken for sequencing was CD8+ T cells sorted from blood. The chain uses TRBV7-6 and TRBJ1-1, with D perhaps matching TRBD1 (6 bases). In DNA, the CDR3 is TGTGCCAGCAGCTTAGTTGCAGGGGCCACTGAAGCTTTCTTT. It yields the protein CASSLVAGATEAFF.